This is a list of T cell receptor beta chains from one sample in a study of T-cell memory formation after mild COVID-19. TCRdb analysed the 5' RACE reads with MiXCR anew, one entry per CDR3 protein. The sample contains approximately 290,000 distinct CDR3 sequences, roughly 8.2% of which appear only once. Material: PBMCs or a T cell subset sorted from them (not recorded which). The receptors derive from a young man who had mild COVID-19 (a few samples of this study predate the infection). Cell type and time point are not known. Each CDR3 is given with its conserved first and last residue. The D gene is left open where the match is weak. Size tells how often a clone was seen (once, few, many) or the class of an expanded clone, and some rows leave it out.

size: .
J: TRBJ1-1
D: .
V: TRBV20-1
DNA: TGCAGTGCTAGAATAGTCCAGGGTCACACTGAAGCTTTCTTT
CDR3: CSARIVQGHTEAFF

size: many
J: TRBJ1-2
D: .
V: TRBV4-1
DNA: TGCGCCAGCAGCCAAGTTTCAGGGCTGGGCGGCTACACCTTC
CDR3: CASSQVSGLGGYTF

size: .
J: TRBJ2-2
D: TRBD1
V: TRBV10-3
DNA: TGTGCCATCAGCCCCGGACAGGGGCCAGTCACCGGGGAGCTGTTTTTT
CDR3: CAISPGQGPVTGELFF

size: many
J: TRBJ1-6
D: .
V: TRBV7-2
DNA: TGTGCCAGCAGCTTCAGGGCCAATAATTCACCCCTCCACTTT
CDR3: CASSFRANNSPLHF

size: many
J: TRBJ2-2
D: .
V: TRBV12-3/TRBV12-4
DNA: TGTGCCAGCAGTTTGAGTTCGAAGGGGCGGGGGGAGCTGTTTTTT
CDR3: CASSLSSKGRGELFF

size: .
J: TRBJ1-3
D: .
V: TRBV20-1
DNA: TGCAGTGCTAGAGCCGCCTATGTAACAGGTCCGCCTCATGGAAACACCATATATTTT
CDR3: CSARAAYVTGPPHGNTIYF

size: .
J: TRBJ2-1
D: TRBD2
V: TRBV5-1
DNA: TGCGCCAGCAGCTTGGGCCTAGCGGGGACCTACAATGAGCAGTTCTTC
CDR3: CASSLGLAGTYNEQFF

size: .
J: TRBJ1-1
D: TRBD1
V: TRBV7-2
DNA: TGTGCCAGCAGCTTAGGGACAGGGGGCCGCACTGAAGCTTTCTTT
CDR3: CASSLGTGGRTEAFF

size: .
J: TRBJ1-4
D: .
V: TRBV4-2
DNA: TGTGCCAGCAGCCAGAACCTGGTGAAGGGTAAACTGTTTTTT
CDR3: CASSQNLVKGKLFF

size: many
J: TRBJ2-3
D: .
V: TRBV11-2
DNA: TGTGCCAGCAGCCCAAGCCGGGACGGCTCCTTTGGTCGGCAGTATTTT
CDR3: CASSPSRDGSFGRQYF

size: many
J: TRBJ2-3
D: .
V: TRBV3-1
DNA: TGTGCCAGCAGCCAATTCGTCGGCAATACGCAGTATTTT
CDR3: CASSQFVGNTQYF

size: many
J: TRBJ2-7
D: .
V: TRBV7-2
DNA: TGTGCCAGCAGCTTACCTATACCCTCCGAGCAGTACTTC
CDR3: CASSLPIPSEQYF

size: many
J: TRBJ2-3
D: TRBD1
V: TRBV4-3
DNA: TGCGCCAGCAGCCTCGGGACAGGGGAGACAGATACGCAGTATTTT
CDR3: CASSLGTGETDTQYF

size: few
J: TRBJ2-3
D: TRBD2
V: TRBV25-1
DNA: TGTGCCAGCAGTAAGCGGGGGGGCCCAGATACGCAGTATTTT
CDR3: CASSKRGGPDTQYF

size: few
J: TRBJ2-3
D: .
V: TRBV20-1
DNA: TGCAGTGCTAGAGTCCCGGGCGGAGATACGCAGTATTTT
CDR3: CSARVPGGDTQYF

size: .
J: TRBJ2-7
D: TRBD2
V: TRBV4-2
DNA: TGTGCCAGCGGAGCGGGGGATGTCTACGAGCAGTACTTC
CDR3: CASGAGDVYEQYF

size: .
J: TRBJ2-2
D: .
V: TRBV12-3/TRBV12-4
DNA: TGTGCCAGCAGTTTCTTGGGCGTCCGGGAGCTGTTTTTT
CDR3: CASSFLGVRELFF

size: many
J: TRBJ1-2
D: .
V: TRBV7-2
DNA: TGTGCCAGCAGCCCCAGGAGACCGGAAAACTATGGCTACACCTTC
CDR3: CASSPRRPENYGYTF

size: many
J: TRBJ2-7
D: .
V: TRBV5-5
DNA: TGTGCCAGCAGCGGATTCCCCCGGGGGGAGCAGTACTTC
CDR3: CASSGFPRGEQYF

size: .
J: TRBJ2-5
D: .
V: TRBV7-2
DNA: TGTGCCAGCAGCTTAGGTACAGGGAACCAAGAGACCCAGTACTTC
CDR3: CASSLGTGNQETQYF

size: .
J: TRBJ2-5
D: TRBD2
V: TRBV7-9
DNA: TGTGCCAGCAGCGAACGAGCGGGAGTCCAAGAGACCCAGTACTTC
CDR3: CASSERAGVQETQYF

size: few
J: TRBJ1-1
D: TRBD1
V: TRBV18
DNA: TGTGCCGGGCGACGGACAGGGGCGAACACTGAAGCTTTCTTT
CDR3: CAGRRTGANTEAFF

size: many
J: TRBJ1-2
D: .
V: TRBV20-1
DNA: TGCAGTGCCTCGACGATCATGGGCTATGGCTACACCTTC
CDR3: CSASTIMGYGYTF

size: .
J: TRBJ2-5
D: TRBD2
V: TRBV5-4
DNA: TGTGCCAGCAGCTATAGCGGGGCGGAGGAGACCCAGTACTTC
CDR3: CASSYSGAEETQYF

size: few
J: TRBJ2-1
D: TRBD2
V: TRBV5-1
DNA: TGCGCCAGCAGCTTGGGGCTAGCGGATTACTACAATGAGCAGTTCTTC
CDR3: CASSLGLADYYNEQFF

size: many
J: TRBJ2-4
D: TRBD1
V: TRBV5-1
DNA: TGCGCCAGCAGCTTACAGGGGGGAGGAAACATTCAGTACTTC
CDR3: CASSLQGGGNIQYF

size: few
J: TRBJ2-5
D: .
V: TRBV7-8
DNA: TGTGCCAGCAGCTTAGAGGCGGGCAGGGGACCAGCCCAGTACTTC
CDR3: CASSLEAGRGPAQYF

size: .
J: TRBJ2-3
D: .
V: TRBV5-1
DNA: TGCGCCAGCAGCTGGGGGAATCCTTTGGAGCAGTATTTT
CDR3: CASSWGNPLEQYF

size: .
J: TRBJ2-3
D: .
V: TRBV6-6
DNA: TGTGCCAGCAGTTACGGCGTAGGGCAGTATTTT
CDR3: CASSYGVGQYF

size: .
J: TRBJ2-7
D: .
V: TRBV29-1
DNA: TGCAGCGTTGGACCGGGCGGCTACGAGCAGTACTTC
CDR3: CSVGPGGYEQYF

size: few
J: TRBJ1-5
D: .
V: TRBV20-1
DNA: TGCAGTGCTAGTAAGGCAGGGAACAGCAATCAGCCCCAGCATTTT
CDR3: CSASKAGNSNQPQHF

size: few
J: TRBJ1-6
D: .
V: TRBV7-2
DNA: TGTGCCAGCACCGGGGGGCGGAATTCACCCCTCCACTTT
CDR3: CASTGGRNSPLHF

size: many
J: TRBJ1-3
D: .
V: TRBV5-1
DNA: TGCGCCAGCAGCGCTGGACGACAGTTCTTCTCTGGAAACACCATATATTTT
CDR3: CASSAGRQFFSGNTIYF

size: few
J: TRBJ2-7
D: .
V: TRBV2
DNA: TGTGCCAGTATTCATACAACGACGGCCGCCGCCTCCTACGAGCAGTACTTC
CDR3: CASIHTTTAAASYEQYF

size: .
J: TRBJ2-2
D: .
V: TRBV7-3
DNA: TGTGCCAGCAGCTCGGACAACCGGAACACCGGGGAGCTGTTTTTT
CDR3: CASSSDNRNTGELFF

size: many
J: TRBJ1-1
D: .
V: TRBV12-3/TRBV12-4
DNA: TGTGCCAGCAGTTTAGAGTCCTTTGCCACTGAAGCTTTCTTT
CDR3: CASSLESFATEAFF

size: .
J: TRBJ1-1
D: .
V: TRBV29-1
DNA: TGCAGCGTTGCATCCAGGAACACTGAAGCTTTCTTT
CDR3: CSVASRNTEAFF

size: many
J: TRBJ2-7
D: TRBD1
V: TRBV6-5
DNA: TGTGCCAGCAGTTACTCGAAACAGGGGGGTACCTACGAGCAGTACTTC
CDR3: CASSYSKQGGTYEQYF

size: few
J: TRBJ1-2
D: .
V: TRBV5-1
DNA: TGCGCCAGCAGCTCCGGGGCCCTTAACTATGGCTACACCTTC
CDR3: CASSSGALNYGYTF

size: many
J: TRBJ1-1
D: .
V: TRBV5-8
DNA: TGTGCCAGCAGACAGGATCTGAATACCGCTTTCTTT
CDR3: CASRQDLNTAFF

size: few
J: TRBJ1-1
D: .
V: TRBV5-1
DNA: TGCGCCTGCGCCTTGGGAGGACAGAACACTGAAGCTTTCTTT
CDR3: CACALGGQNTEAFF

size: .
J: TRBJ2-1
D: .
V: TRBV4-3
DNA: TGCGCCAGCAGCCCGTGGCGGGGGCCCCCCGACAATGAGCAGTTCTTC
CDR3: CASSPWRGPPDNEQFF

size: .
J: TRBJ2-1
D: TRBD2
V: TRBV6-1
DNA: TGTGCCAGCAGTGCGGGACTAGCGGGGTACAATGAGCAGTTCTTC
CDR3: CASSAGLAGYNEQFF

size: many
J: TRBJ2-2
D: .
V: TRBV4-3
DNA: TGCGCCAGCAGGCCGAACTTGAACACCGGGGAGCTGTTTTTT
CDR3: CASRPNLNTGELFF

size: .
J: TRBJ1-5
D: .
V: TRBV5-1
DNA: TGCGCCAGCAGCCCGGTCGGGGGAAGCAATCAGCCCCAGCATTTT
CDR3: CASSPVGGSNQPQHF

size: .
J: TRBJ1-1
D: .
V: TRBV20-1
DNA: TGCAGTGCCCTCCCGGGTTGGGGAATGAACACTGAAGCTTTCTTT
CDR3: CSALPGWGMNTEAFF

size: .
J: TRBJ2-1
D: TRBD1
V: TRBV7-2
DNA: TGTGCCAGCAGCAGACCGACAGGGGCCTCCTACAATGAGCAGTTCTTC
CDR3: CASSRPTGASYNEQFF

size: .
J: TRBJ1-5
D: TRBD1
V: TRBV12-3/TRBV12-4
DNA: TGTGCCAGCAGTGGACAGGACAATCAGCCCCAGCATTTT
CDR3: CASSGQDNQPQHF

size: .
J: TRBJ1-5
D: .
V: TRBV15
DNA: TGTGCCACCAGCAGAGCCCAGAACACCTACTATAGCAATCAGCCCCAGCATTTT
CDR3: CATSRAQNTYYSNQPQHF

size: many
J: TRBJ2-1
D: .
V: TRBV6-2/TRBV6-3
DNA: TGTGCCAGCAGTTACCGGGGCATAGCGACCTCGTACAATGAGCAGTTCTTC
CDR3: CASSYRGIATSYNEQFF

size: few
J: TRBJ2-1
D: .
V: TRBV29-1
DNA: TGCAGCGTTGAAGCGGCGGTTTACAATGAGCAGTTCTTC
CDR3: CSVEAAVYNEQFF

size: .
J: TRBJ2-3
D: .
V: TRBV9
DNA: TGTGCCAGCAGCGTAGGTCCCGGCACAGATACGCAGTATTTT
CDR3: CASSVGPGTDTQYF

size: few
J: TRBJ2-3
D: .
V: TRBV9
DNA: TGTGCCAGCAGCCCCCCCGGGGCAGGTGGCACAGATACGCAGTATTTT
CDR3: CASSPPGAGGTDTQYF

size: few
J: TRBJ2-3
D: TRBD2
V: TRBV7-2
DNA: TGTGCCAGCAGCTTAGTGGGGACTAGCGGCACAGATACGCAGTATTTT
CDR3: CASSLVGTSGTDTQYF

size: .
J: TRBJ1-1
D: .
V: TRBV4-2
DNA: TGTGCCAGCAGCCAAGATGAAGCTCGGGCTCGGGCTGAAGCTTTCTTT
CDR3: CASSQDEARARAEAFF